These 31 T cell receptor beta chains share one sample of origin, sequenced in a study of T cell changes during pregnancy in multiple sclerosis. TCRdb's copy holds only in-frame clones and misses some; the assay was immunoSEQ multiplex PCR. Seen here are 64,000 or so clones, around 96% observed once, and the top ten hold 2% to 2.5%. The sample here was CD8+ T cells from peripheral blood mononuclear cells, taken after pregnancy. The receptors here all came from a female donor with multiple sclerosis, enrolled in a pregnancy study.

Points on this clone: Sequence at one end of the junction differs from germline and may be a read error. The chain recombines TRBV7-7 with TRBJ2-1; TRBD1 aligns across 7 bases. CDR1 and CDR2 (germline): SSHAT, FNYEAQ (reference sequence). The CDR3 sequence is 15 residues long. The CDR3 bases are TGTGCTAGCAGCTTAGACAGGGACCCACGTAATGAGCAGTTCTTC. Translating it yields CASSLDRDPRNEQFF.

The rearrangement links TRBV9 to TRBJ1-2; 10 nucleotides match TRBD1. This CDR3 comprises 17 residues. Trimming at V came to 4 bases and at J to 4 bases, leaving 13 bases not matched to a gene. Germline CDR1 and CDR2: SGDLS and YYNGEE. CDR3 DNA sequence: TGTGCCAGCAGCAACCAGGACAGGGGGAGCTATGGCTATGGCTACACCTTC. Its translation is CASSNQDRGSYGYGYTF.

The chain uses TRBV28 and TRBJ1-1; D not resolved. The CDR3 runs to 14 residues. V was trimmed by 3 bases and J by 4 bases, leaving 12 bases between them. Germline CDR1 is MDHEN and CDR2 is SYDVKM. The DNA for the CDR3 is TGTGCCAGCAGTTTTCCCCTAGGGAGCACTGAAGCTTTCTTT. Residues: CASSFPLGSTEAFF.

This chain links TRBV23-1 with TRBJ2-1; 7 bases are a match to TRBD2. TRBV23-1 is labeled an ORF, and its function is uncertain. The CDR3 covers 15 residues. J gave up 0 bases and V 5 bases, and 4 bases lay outside the gene matches. Here the CDR3 reads CASSGREGSYNEQFF. For the CDR3, the DNA is TGCGCCAGCAGTGGAAGGGAGGGCTCCTACAATGAGCAGTTCTTC.

This clone was seen a single time. The chain recombines TRBV6-6 with TRBJ2-1, with 7 bases matching TRBD2. This CDR3 is built from 12 residues. The V gene's germline CDR1 is MNHNY and CDR2 SVGAGI (reference sequence). V lost 0 bases and J lost 14; bases outside the gene matches: 4. The CDR3: CASSYSVAGEFF. The CDR3 coding sequence is TGTGCCAGCAGTTACTCGGTTGCGGGGGAGTTCTTC.

The chain employs TRBV14 and TRBJ2-2; 9 nucleotides match TRBD1. The trim removed 2 bases at V and 4 bases at J, leaving 8 bases unmatched. Germline lookup yields CDR1 SGHDN and CDR2 FVKESK. There are 17 residues in the CDR3. The CDR3 here is CASSQHTGGAITGELFF. CDR3 bases: TGTGCCAGCAGCCAACACACAGGGGGCGCAATCACCGGGGAGCTGTTTTTT.

This chain uses TRBV28 with TRBJ2-7; 9 nucleotides agree with TRBD2. Trimming removed 1 base from V and 7 bases from J; junction bases left unmatched: 8. The CDR3 spans 15 residues. Germline CDR1 and CDR2: MDHEN and SYDVKM. The CDR3 bases are TGTGCCAGCAGTTTATTGGCGGGAGGGCCGAATGAGCAGTACTTC. It specifies CASSLLAGGPNEQYF.

The rearrangement links TRBV6-5 to TRBJ1-1, with TRBD1 as a possible D gene (5 bases). The V gene's germline CDR1 is MNHEY and CDR2 SVGAGI. V was trimmed by 0 bases and J by 5 bases, leaving 16 bases between them. There are 16 residues in the CDR3. CDR3 region: CASSYSILGGGTEAFF. CDR3 nucleotide sequence: TGTGCCAGCAGTTACTCGATTCTTGGGGGAGGGACTGAAGCTTTCTTT.

V is TRBV28 and J is TRBJ2-1, with D tentatively TRBD2 (6 bases). Trimming stripped 3 bases from V and 8 bases from J, with 20 bases between. Germline values: CDR1 MDHEN, CDR2 SYDVKM. The CDR3 is 16 amino acids. DNA for the CDR3: TGTGCCAGCAGTTTGGGTGGCGGAGGGCCGCTTGATGAGCAGTTCTTC. It encodes CASSLGGGGPLDEQFF.

This chain connects TRBV29-1 to TRBJ1-1; 10 bases agree with TRBD1. The ends lost 4 bases at V and 3 bases at J; junction bases unmatched: 2. This CDR3 spans 13 amino acids. The V gene's germline CDR1 is SQVTM and CDR2 ANQGSEA. The CDR3 sequence is CSVVGQGYTEAFF. DNA of the CDR3: TGCAGCGTTGTGGGACAGGGGTACACTGAAGCTTTCTTT.

The gene calls are TRBV7-9 and TRBJ2-1; TRBD2 aligns across 8 bases. V dropped 6 bases and J dropped 4; count of bases not matched to a gene: 14. The CDR3 sequence is 17 residues long. Germline lookup yields CDR1 SEHNR and CDR2 FQNEAQ (reference sequence). CDR3 amino acids: CASRFITLAAQYNEQFF. The CDR3, as DNA: TGTGCCAGCAGATTTATTACACTAGCGGCTCAGTACAATGAGCAGTTCTTC.

The chain recombines TRBV5-1 with TRBJ1-2; unclear D gene. Germline loops: CDR1 SGHRS, CDR2 YFSETQ. V lost 0 bases and J lost 2, with 5 bases in between. CDR3 length equals 13 residues. The CDR3 protein is CASSLAQNYGYTF. The CDR3 DNA reads as TGCGCCAGCAGCTTGGCCCAAAACTATGGCTACACCTTC.

The chain joins TRBV4-3 to TRBJ1-3; D is undetermined. V dropped 5 bases and J dropped 0 bases, with 8 bases sitting between them. The CDR3 extends over 14 amino acids. Germline V gene data show CDR1 as LGHNA and CDR2 as YSLEER. The CDR3 region is CASSWAGSGNTIYF. The CDR3 DNA is TGCGCCAGCAGCTGGGCGGGCTCTGGAAACACCATATATTTT.

The rearrangement uses TRBV5-8 and TRBJ2-7, with TRBD2 as a possible D gene (6 bases). From germline, CDR1 is SGHTS and CDR2 YDEGEE. Trimming stripped 4 bases from V and 3 bases from J, with 11 bases between. The CDR3 is 13 residues long. The CDR3 bases are TGTGCCAGCAGCCTGGGACTCTTCTACGAGCAGTACTTC. This translates into CASSLGLFYEQYF.

The chain combines TRBV4-2 with TRBJ2-5, with TRBD2 identical over 9 bases. The germline gives CDR1 LGHNA, CDR2 YNFKEQ. Trimming at V came to 5 bases and at J to 2 bases, leaving 12 bases not matched to a gene. This CDR3 comprises 17 residues. The CDR3: CASSSYLLAGKQETQYF. For the CDR3, the DNA is TGTGCCAGCAGCTCCTACCTCCTAGCGGGGAAACAAGAGACCCAGTACTTC.

V is TRBV5-4 and J is TRBJ2-5; D is unresolved. Germline assignment: CDR1 SGHNT and CDR2 YYREEE (reference sequence). Trimming shortened V by 3 bases and J by 0 bases, and 9 bases separated the two germline ends. The CDR3 runs 14 residues. The CDR3 loop reads CASSSPRYQETQYF. The CDR3 coding sequence is TGTGCCAGCAGCTCCCCGCGGTACCAAGAGACCCAGTACTTC.

This chain joins TRBV27 and TRBJ2-1; D is unresolved. The CDR3 totals 13 residues. The V end was cut by 6 bases, the J end by 4 bases, with 10 bases between. Germline V gives CDR1 MNHEY, CDR2 SMNVEV (reference sequence). The CDR3 coding sequence is TGTGCCAGCAGCTTAGACAATTACAATGAGCAGTTCTTC. Translation gives CASSLDNYNEQFF.

The J gene is TRBJ2-7, the V gene TRBV13; TRBD1 matches 10 bases. Unmatched junction bases numbered 5, after V lost 3 bases and J lost 3 bases. This CDR3 has 15 amino acids. Germline V gene sequence: CDR1 PRHDT, CDR2 FYEKMQ (reference sequence). CDR3 DNA sequence: TGTGCCAGCAGCTTTGGAGGACAGGGGGGCTACGAGCAGTACTTC. Its translation is CASSFGGQGGYEQYF. Full variable domain (outside the CDR3, taken from reference TRBV13 and TRBJ2-7): AAGVIQSPRHLIKEKRETATLKCYPIPRHDTVYWYQQGPGQDPQFLISFYEKMQSDKGSIPDRFSAQQFSDYHSELNMSSLELGDSALYFCASSFGGQGGYEQYFGPGTRLTVT.

V gene TRBV27 combines with J gene TRBJ2-7, with D perhaps TRBD2 (7 bases). This CDR3 is built from 14 residues. V was clipped by 5 bases and J by 6 bases, with 17 bases between them. Germline V lookup: CDR1 MNHEY, CDR2 SMNVEV (reference sequence). CDR3 bases: TGTGCCAGCAGTGGGGGGGCCCGATGGGGCGAGCAGTACTTC. Amino acids: CASSGGARWGEQYF.

The genes are TRBV6-5 and TRBJ2-2, with D perhaps TRBD1 (6 bases). The CDR3 loop spans 14 amino acids. The V end was cut by 6 bases, the J end by 0 bases, with 8 bases between. The germline V gene encodes CDR1 MNHEY and CDR2 SVGAGI. CDR3 sequence reads: CASRGQTNTGELFF. CDR3 DNA sequence: TGTGCCAGCAGGGGACAAACGAACACCGGGGAGCTGTTTTTT.

V is TRBV19 and J is TRBJ2-7; 9 nucleotides agree with TRBD2. Germline V CDR1 and CDR2: LNHDA, SQIVND (reference sequence). The CDR3 has 14 amino acids. The V gene end was trimmed by 3 bases and the J gene end by 2 bases; junction bases not matched to a gene: 2. For the CDR3, the DNA is TGTGCCAGTAGTATTAGCGGGGGTACCTACGAGCAGTACTTC. This translates into CASSISGGTYEQYF.

The count of this clone is one. V gene TRBV6-5 combines with J gene TRBJ2-1; 7 bases align to TRBD2. J was trimmed by 5 bases and V by 5 bases; bases with no gene match: 3. CDR1 is MNHEY and CDR2 is SVGAGI in the germline V gene. The CDR3 extends over 13 amino acids. The CDR3 bases are TGTGCCAGCAGTCCCGGGAGGAACAATGAGCAGTTCTTC. As protein: CASSPGRNNEQFF.

The chain is built from TRBV7-8 and TRBJ1-1; 9 nucleotides align to TRBD1. The CDR3 runs 17 residues. Per germline, CDR1 SGHVS and CDR2 FQNEAQ. V lost 5 bases, J lost 2 bases, and 12 bases stayed unmatched. CDR3 bases: TGTGCCAGCAGCATTAGTTCCCTAACAGGGGGCAACACTGAAGCTTTCTTT. Translated: CASSISSLTGGNTEAFF.

The chain combines TRBV28 with TRBJ2-2; possible D gene TRBD2, 5 bases. The germline V gene has CDR1 MDHEN and CDR2 SYDVKM. The CDR3 has 16 residues. Trimming took off 2 bases at V and 5 bases at J, with 15 bases between the two ends. The CDR3 DNA reads as TGTGCCAGCAGTTTAAACCCACTAGGAAAAACCGGGGAGCTGTTTTTT. It translates to CASSLNPLGKTGELFF.

This clone was counted once. The rearrangement links TRBV7-9 to TRBJ2-5, with 8 bases fitting TRBD2. Germline lookup yields CDR1 SEHNR and CDR2 FQNEAQ (reference sequence). The CDR3 has 16 residues. V was pared by 5 bases and J by 2 bases, with 10 bases of the junction left unmatched. CDR3 DNA: TGTGCCAGCAGCCCCCCCTATAGCGGGGTACAAGAGACCCAGTACTTC. Translated: CASSPPYSGVQETQYF.

The genes are TRBV28 and TRBJ2-6, with TRBD1 matching over 8 bases. The V and J ends lost 5 bases and 1 base, in that order; junction bases with no gene match: 13. CDR1 is MDHEN and CDR2 is SYDVKM in the germline V gene. The CDR3 has 19 amino acids. CDR3 coding DNA: TGTGCCAGCAGTCTACCGAGCAGGGGGCCGGAGTCTGGGGCCAACGTCCTGACTTTC. Translating gives CASSLPSRGPESGANVLTF.

The rearrangement links TRBV5-4 to TRBJ2-1; 9 bases are a match to TRBD1. The CDR3 loop spans 16 amino acids. Germline values: CDR1 SGHNT, CDR2 YYREEE (reference sequence). J gave up 7 bases and V 3 bases, and 11 bases lay outside the gene matches. CDR3 loop: CASSSPGQGYLNEQFF. The CDR3 DNA reads as TGTGCCAGCAGCTCGCCTGGACAGGGGTATTTGAATGAGCAGTTCTTC.

The rearrangement uses TRBV5-1 and TRBJ2-2; 9 bases map to TRBD1. Germline-derived CDR1 and CDR2 are SGHRS and YFSETQ. This CDR3 is built from 16 residues. Trimming cost V 0 bases and J 4 bases; bases outside gene matches: 4. The CDR3 spells CASSLAGTGLTGELFF. CDR3 sequence (DNA): TGCGCCAGCAGCTTGGCCGGGACAGGGCTCACCGGGGAGCTGTTTTTT. Full variable domain (outside the CDR3, taken from reference TRBV5-1 and TRBJ2-2): KAGVTQTPRYLIKTRGQQVTLSCSPISGHRSVSWYQQTPGQGLQFLFEYFSETQRNKGNFPGRFSGRQFSNSRSEMNVSTLELGDSALYLCASSLAGTGLTGELFFGEGSRLTVL.

The chain uses TRBV27 and TRBJ2-3, with D hard to call. There are 14 residues in the CDR3. Trimming removed 2 bases from V and 5 bases from J, with 11 bases in between. Germline CDR1 and CDR2: MNHEY and SMNVEV (reference sequence). The CDR3 DNA reads TGTGCCAGCAGTTTAGTACAGACCCTAGATACGCAGTATTTT. Protein product: CASSLVQTLDTQYF.

The gene calls are TRBV7-9 and TRBJ2-3, with 9 bases fitting TRBD1. J was trimmed by 2 bases and V by 4 bases; bases with no gene match: 13. Germline loops: CDR1 SEHNR, CDR2 FQNEAQ (reference sequence). The CDR3 is made up of 18 amino acids. The DNA of the CDR3 is TGTGCCAGCAGCTCAAGTTCCCGGACAGGGGTGTTCACAGATACGCAGTATTTT. Translation: CASSSSSRTGVFTDTQYF.

The count of this clone is one. The chain employs TRBV2 and TRBJ2-7; the match to TRBD1 covers 10 bases. Germline loops: CDR1 SNHLY, CDR2 FYNNEI. This CDR3 contains 17 residues. V trimming: 1 base; J trimming: 4 bases; junction bases outside the gene matches: 10. CDR3 nucleotide sequence: TGTGCCAGCAGTGAAGATATTTGGGACAGGGGTACGTACGAGCAGTACTTC. This translates into CASSEDIWDRGTYEQYF. The variable domain in full, with the rest retrieved from reference TRBV2 and TRBJ2-7, is EPEVTQTPSHQVTQMGQEVILRCVPISNHLYFYWYRQILGQKVEFLVSFYNNEISEKSEIFDDQFSVERPDGSNFTLKIRSTKLEDSAMYFCASSEDIWDRGTYEQYFGPGTRLTVT.